The 15 T cell receptor beta chains below were found in one sample sequenced in a study of cytomegalovirus exposure and HLA in healthy donors. Profiled with immunoSEQ multiplex PCR; TCRdb holds only in-frame clones, not every one. The sample holds about 160,000 clones, around nine tenths seen once. The sequenced sample was PBMCs. The receptors come from a man aged 18 to 29 in good health and CMV-seropositive.

The V gene is TRBV7-9, the J gene TRBJ2-7; the match to TRBD2 covers 10 bases. The CDR3 is 17 residues long. Germline CDR1 and CDR2: SEHNR and FQNEAQ (reference sequence). The V segment lost 4 bases and the J segment 2 bases; nucleotides outside the gene matches: 11. Written as DNA, the CDR3 is TGTGCCAGCAGCTCCGGTAGTAGCGGGAGGACCCCCTACGAGCAGTACTTC. Its protein product is CASSSGSSGRTPYEQYF.

This sequence joins TRBV6-5 and TRBJ2-2; 7 bases are a match to TRBD2. Germline CDR1 reads MNHEY; CDR2 reads SVGAGI. Unmatched junction bases numbered 5, after V lost 2 bases and J lost 5 bases. The CDR3 covers 15 residues. The CDR3 bases are TGTGCCAGCAGTTACGGGCAGGGAGGGACCGGGGAGCTGTTTTTT. Amino acid sequence: CASSYGQGGTGELFF.

The chain employs TRBV19 and TRBJ2-3, with 8 positions matching TRBD1. There are 16 residues in the CDR3. The V gene end was trimmed by 2 bases and the J gene end by 0 bases; junction bases not matched to a gene: 4. Germline values: CDR1 LNHDA, CDR2 SQIVND (reference sequence). CDR3 DNA: TGTGCCAGTAGTATACGAGGACAGGGAAGCACAGATACGCAGTATTTT. Translated, it gives CASSIRGQGSTDTQYF.

The count of this clone is one. This chain uses TRBV6-5 with TRBJ1-2; D is uncertain. Per germline, CDR1 MNHEY and CDR2 SVGAGI. This CDR3 spans 13 amino acids. V lost 4 bases and J lost 5, with 11 bases in between. The chain's CDR3 is CASSFRLQYGYTF. The DNA of the CDR3 is TGTGCCAGCAGTTTCCGACTGCAATATGGCTACACCTTC.

The genes are TRBV5-1 and TRBJ2-2; TRBD1 matches at 8 bases. The CDR3 is 16 residues long. Germline assignment: CDR1 SGHRS and CDR2 YFSETQ. V lost 4 bases to trimming and J lost 0 bases; unmatched junction nucleotides: 5. CDR3 amino acids: CASSADRGSNTGELFF. CDR3 DNA sequence: TGCGCCAGCAGCGCCGACAGGGGTTCGAACACCGGGGAGCTGTTTTTT.

This clone was detected only once. The rearrangement joins TRBV28 to TRBJ1-3; D is uncertain. The germline V gene encodes CDR1 MDHEN and CDR2 SYDVKM. The CDR3 spans 14 residues. The V end was cut by 6 bases, the J end by 4 bases, with 13 bases between. Here the CDR3 reads CASRSGFLGNTIYF. As DNA, the CDR3 is TGTGCCAGCAGGAGCGGGTTTTTGGGAAACACCATATATTTT.

The chain joins TRBV19 to TRBJ2-1; D may be TRBD2 (6 bases). V lost 3 bases to trimming and J lost 6 bases, with 15 bases between them. Germline V gene sequence: CDR1 LNHDA, CDR2 SQIVND (reference sequence). CDR3 length equals 15 residues. The CDR3 spells CASSILTRGPNEQFF. The CDR3 nucleotides are TGTGCCAGTAGTATCCTGACTAGGGGCCCCAATGAGCAGTTCTTC.

The chain has TRBV7-9 and TRBJ1-2; 9 bases fit TRBD1. Looked up from germline, CDR1 is SEHNR and CDR2 is FQNEAQ (reference sequence). The CDR3 has 15 amino acids. Unmatched junction bases numbered 10, after V lost 5 bases and J lost 6 bases. This CDR3 reads CASSPPHRGLDGYTF. The CDR3 DNA reads TGTGCCAGCAGCCCCCCGCACAGGGGGCTGGATGGCTACACCTTC.

The rearrangement links TRBV6-5 to TRBJ2-1, with 16 nucleotides matching TRBD2. The V segment lost 7 bases and the J segment 10 bases; nucleotides outside the gene matches: 7. CDR1 and CDR2 from the germline V gene are MNHEY and SVGAGI. The CDR3 runs 15 residues. CDR3 DNA: TGTGCCAGCACCAGACCGGGACTAGCGGGAGGGGAGCAGTTCTTC. The encoded protein is CASTRPGLAGGEQFF.

The sample holds a few counts of this clone. This sequence joins TRBV5-6 and TRBJ1-5; unclear D gene. V gave up 4 bases and J gave up 6 bases, with 11 bases separating them. The CDR3 runs to 13 residues. Germline V gene lookup returns CDR1 SGHDT and CDR2 YYEEEE. Here the CDR3 DNA reads TGTGCCAGCAGCCCAGGACTAGGTCAGCCCCAGCATTTT. Protein product: CASSPGLGQPQHF. Supplemented by reference TRBV5-6 and TRBJ1-5, the full variable domain reads DAGVTQSPTHLIKTRGQQVTLRCSPKSGHDTVSWYQQALGQGPQFIFQYYEEEERQRGNFPDRFSGHQFPNYSSELNVNALLLGDSALYLCASSPGLGQPQHFGDGTRLSIL.

The rearrangement links TRBV14 to TRBJ1-1; D is perhaps TRBD1 (6 bases). Trimming cost V 0 bases and J 4 bases, with 24 bases left between them. The CDR3 runs to 19 residues. Germline V gene sequence: CDR1 SGHDN, CDR2 FVKESK. CDR3 region: CASSQDRGTSFRGITEAFF. CDR3 sequence (DNA): TGTGCCAGCAGCCAAGATAGGGGGACAAGCTTTCGGGGTATCACTGAAGCTTTCTTT.

CDR3: CSVEIGTSRAQYF. The DNA of the CDR3 is TGCAGCGTTGAAATAGGGACTAGCAGGGCGCAGTATTTT. The chain carries TRBV29-1 and TRBJ2-3; 9 bases agree with TRBD2. Germline V gene lookup returns CDR1 SQVTM and CDR2 ANQGSEA. V shed 2 bases, J shed 10 bases, and the junction held 7 bases outside the gene matches. The CDR3 has 13 amino acids.

The rearrangement joins TRBV28 to TRBJ1-4, with 7 bases fitting TRBD1. The CDR3 consists of 18 residues. Germline-derived CDR1 and CDR2 are MDHEN and SYDVKM. J gave up 4 bases and V 6 bases, and 17 bases lay outside the gene matches. CDR3 in DNA: TGTGCCAGCAGCTTCTCCTATTACGGACAGGCGAATAATGAAAAACTGTTTTTT. This codes for CASSFSYYGQANNEKLFF.

The chain carries TRBV29-1 and TRBJ2-5, with D possibly matching TRBD2 (6 bases). CDR1 and CDR2 (germline): SQVTM, ANQGSEA. The V end was cut by 6 bases, the J end by 1 base, with 18 bases between. This CDR3 has 15 amino acids. This chain's CDR3 is CSVATLASIQETQYF. The CDR3 DNA is TGCAGCGTCGCTACCCTAGCGAGCATCCAAGAGACCCAGTACTTC.

The CDR3 DNA follows: TGTGCCAGCAGCGTAGAGTACCAGAACATGAATGAGCAGTTCTTC. Translation: CASSVEYQNMNEQFF. The chain uses TRBV9 and TRBJ2-1; no firm D call. Trimming removed 0 bases from V and 7 bases from J, with 14 bases in between. Germline V gene sequence: CDR1 SGDLS, CDR2 YYNGEE. The CDR3 covers 15 residues.